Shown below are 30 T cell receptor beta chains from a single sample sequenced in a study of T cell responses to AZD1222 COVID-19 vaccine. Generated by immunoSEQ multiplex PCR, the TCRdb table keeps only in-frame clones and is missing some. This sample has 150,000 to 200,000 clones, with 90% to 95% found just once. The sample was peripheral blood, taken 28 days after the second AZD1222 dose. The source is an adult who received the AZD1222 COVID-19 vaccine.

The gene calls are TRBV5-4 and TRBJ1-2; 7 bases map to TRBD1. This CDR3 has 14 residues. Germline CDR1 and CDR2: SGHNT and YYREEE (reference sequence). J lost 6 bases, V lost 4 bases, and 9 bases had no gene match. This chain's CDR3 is CASSPFGTENGYTF. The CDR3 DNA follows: TGTGCCAGCAGCCCCTTTGGGACAGAGAATGGCTACACCTTC.

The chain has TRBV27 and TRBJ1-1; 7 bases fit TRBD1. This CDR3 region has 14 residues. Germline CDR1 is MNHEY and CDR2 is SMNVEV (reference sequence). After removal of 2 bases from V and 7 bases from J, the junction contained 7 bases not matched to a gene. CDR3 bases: TGTGCCAGCAGTTTAAAAGGGGGCACCCGTGAAGCTTTCTTT. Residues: CASSLKGGTREAFF.

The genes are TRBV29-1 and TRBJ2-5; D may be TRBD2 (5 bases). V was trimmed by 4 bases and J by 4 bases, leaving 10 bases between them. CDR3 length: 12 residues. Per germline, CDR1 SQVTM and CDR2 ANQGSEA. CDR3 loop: CSVGRERETQYF. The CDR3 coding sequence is TGCAGCGTTGGTAGGGAGCGAGAGACCCAGTACTTC. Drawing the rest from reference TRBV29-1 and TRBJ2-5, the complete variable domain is SAVISQKPSRDICQRGTSLTIQCQVDSQVTMMFWYRQQPGQSLTLIATANQGSEATYESGFVIDKFPISRPNLTFSTLTVSNMSPEDSSIYLCSVGRERETQYFGPGTRLLVL.

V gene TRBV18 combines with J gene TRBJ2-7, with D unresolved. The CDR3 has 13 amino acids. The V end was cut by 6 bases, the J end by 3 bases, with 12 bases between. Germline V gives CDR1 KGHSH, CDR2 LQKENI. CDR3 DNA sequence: TGTGCCAGCTCGCCCCAGTCAATCTACGAGCAGTACTTC. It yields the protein CASSPQSIYEQYF.

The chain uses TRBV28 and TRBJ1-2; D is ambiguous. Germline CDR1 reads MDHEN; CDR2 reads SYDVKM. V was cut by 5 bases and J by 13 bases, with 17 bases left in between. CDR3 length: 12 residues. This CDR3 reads CASSRDTRRLTF. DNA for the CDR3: TGTGCCAGCAGTCGCGACACACGGCGGCTCACCTTC.

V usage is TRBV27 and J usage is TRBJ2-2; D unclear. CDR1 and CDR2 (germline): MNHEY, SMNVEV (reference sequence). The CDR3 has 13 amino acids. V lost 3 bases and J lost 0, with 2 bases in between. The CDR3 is CASSFTNTGELFF. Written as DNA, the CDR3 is TGTGCCAGCAGTTTCACGAACACCGGGGAGCTGTTTTTT.

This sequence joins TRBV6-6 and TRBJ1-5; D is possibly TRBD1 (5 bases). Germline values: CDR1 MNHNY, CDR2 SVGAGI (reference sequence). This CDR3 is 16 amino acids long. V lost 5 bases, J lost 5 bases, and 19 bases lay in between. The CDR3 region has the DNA TGTGCCAGCAGTGCGCGGGGAGGGTGGGACGATCAGCCCCAGCATTTT. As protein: CASSARGGWDDQPQHF.

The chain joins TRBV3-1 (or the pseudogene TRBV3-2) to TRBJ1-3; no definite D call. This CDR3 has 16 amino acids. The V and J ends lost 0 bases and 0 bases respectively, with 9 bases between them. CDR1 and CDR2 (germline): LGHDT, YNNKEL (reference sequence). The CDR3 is CASSQDLRHSGNTIYF. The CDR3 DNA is TGTGCCAGCAGCCAAGATCTCCGGCACTCTGGAAACACCATATATTTT.

The CDR3: CASSPQGPYGDEQFF. The CDR3 bases are TGCGCCAGCAGCCCGCAGGGGCCCTACGGCGATGAGCAGTTCTTC. The rearrangement uses TRBV5-1 and TRBJ2-1, with D perhaps matching TRBD1 (6 bases). CDR1 is SGHRS, CDR2 YFSETQ, per germline. The CDR3 is made up of 15 amino acids. Trimming removed 4 bases at V and 8 bases at J, with 19 bases between.

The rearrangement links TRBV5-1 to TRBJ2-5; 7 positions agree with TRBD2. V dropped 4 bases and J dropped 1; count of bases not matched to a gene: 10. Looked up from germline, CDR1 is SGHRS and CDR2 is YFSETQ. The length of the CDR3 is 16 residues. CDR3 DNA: TGCGCCAGCAGCGCTGGACTAGGGGTGGCCCAAGAGACCCAGTACTTC. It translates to CASSAGLGVAQETQYF.

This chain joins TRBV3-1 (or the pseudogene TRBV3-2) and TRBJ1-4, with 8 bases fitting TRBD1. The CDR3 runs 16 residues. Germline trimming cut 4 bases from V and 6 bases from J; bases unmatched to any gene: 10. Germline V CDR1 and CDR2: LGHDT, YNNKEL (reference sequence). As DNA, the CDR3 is TGTGCCAGCAGCCTCCTTGCAGGGGGCTCGTATGAAAAACTGTTTTTT. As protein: CASSLLAGGSYEKLFF.

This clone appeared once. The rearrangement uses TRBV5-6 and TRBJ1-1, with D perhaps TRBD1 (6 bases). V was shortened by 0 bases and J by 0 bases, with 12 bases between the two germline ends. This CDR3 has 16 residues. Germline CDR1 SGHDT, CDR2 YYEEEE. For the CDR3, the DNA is TGTGCCAGCAGCTTGGCGAGGACAGACATGAACACTGAAGCTTTCTTT. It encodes CASSLARTDMNTEAFF.

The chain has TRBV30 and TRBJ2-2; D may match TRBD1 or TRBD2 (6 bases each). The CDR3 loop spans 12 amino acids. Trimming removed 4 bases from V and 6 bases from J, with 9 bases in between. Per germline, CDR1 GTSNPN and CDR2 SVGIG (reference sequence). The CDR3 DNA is TGTGCCTGGAACCGGGGGCCCGGGGAGCTGTTTTTT. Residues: CAWNRGPGELFF.

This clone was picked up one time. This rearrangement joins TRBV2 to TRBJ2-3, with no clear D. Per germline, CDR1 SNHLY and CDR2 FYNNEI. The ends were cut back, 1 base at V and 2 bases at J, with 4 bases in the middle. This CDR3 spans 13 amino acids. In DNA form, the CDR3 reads TGTGCCAGCAGTGAAGAAGTCACAGATACGCAGTATTTT. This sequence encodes CASSEEVTDTQYF.

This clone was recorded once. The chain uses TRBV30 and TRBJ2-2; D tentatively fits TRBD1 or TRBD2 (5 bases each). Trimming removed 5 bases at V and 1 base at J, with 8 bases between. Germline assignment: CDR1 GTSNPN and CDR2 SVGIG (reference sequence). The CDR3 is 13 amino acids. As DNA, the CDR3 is TGTGCCTGGCGAGGGGAGAACACCGGGGAGCTGTTTTTT. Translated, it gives CAWRGENTGELFF.

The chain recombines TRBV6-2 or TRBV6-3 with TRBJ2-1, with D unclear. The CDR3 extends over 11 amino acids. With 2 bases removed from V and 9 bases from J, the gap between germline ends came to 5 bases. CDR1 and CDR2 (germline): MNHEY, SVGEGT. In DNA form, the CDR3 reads TGTGCCAGCAGTTACGGCGGTGAGCAGTTCTTC. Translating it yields CASSYGGEQFF.

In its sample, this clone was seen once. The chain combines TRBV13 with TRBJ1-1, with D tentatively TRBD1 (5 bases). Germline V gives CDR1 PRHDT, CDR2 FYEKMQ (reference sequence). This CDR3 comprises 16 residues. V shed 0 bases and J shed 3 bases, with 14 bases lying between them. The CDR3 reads CASSLGGSGVHTEAFF. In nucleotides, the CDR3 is TGTGCCAGCAGCTTAGGGGGATCGGGGGTTCACACTGAAGCTTTCTTT.

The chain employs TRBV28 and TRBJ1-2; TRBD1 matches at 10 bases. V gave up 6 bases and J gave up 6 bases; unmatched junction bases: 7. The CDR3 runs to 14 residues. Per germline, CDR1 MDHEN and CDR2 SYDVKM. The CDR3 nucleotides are TGTGCCAGCAGGGCGACAGGGGGCGGGGATGGCTACACCTTC. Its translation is CASRATGGGDGYTF.

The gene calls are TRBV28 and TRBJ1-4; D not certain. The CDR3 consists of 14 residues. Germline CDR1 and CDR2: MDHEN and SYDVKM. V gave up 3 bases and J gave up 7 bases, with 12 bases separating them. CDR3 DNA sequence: TGTGCCAGCAGTTTCGGACCCCTTAGTGAAAAACTGTTTTTT. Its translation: CASSFGPLSEKLFF.

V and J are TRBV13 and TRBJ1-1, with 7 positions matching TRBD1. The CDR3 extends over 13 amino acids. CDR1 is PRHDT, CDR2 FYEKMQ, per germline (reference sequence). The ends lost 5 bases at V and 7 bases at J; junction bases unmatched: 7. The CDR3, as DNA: TGTGCCAGCAGCCCCTGGGACAGCTTTGAAGCTTTCTTT. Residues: CASSPWDSFEAFF.

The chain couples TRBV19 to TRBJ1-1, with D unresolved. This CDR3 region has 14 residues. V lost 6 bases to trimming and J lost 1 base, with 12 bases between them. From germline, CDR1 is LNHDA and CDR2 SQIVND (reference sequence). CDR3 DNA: TGTGCCAGTAGAGTCCCAAAAAGGAACACTGAAGCTTTCTTT. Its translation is CASRVPKRNTEAFF.

The CDR3 protein is CASSLYDHATEAFF. The CDR3 DNA reads TGTGCCAGCAGCCTTTATGACCACGCGACTGAAGCTTTCTTT. V usage is TRBV28 and J usage is TRBJ1-1; D not certain. The germline CDR1 and CDR2 sequences are MDHEN and SYDVKM. The CDR3 totals 14 residues. Trimming took 6 bases from V and 5 from J, leaving 16 bases between them.

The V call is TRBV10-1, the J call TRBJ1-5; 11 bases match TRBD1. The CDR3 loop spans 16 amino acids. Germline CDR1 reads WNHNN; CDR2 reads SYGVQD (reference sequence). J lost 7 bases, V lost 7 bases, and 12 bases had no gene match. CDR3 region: CASNENRTGGGQPQHF. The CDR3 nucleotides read TGCGCCAGCAATGAAAACAGGACAGGGGGCGGGCAGCCCCAGCATTTT.

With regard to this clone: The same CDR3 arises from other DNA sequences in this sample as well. Written as DNA, the CDR3 is TGTGCCAGCAGTTTTCGGGGATATGGCTACACCTTC. This translates into CASSFRGYGYTF. The chain links TRBV28 to TRBJ1-2; D is uncertain. Between the trimmed V and J ends, which lost 3 bases and 5 bases, there was a span of 7 bases. Per the germline V gene, CDR1 is MDHEN and CDR2 is SYDVKM. The CDR3 sequence is 12 residues long.

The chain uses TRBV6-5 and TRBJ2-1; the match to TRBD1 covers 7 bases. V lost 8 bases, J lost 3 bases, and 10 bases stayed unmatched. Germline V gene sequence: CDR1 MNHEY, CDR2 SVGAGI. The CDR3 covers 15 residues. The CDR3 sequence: CASDETGAGYNEQFF. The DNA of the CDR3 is TGTGCCAGCGACGAAACAGGGGCGGGCTACAATGAGCAGTTCTTC.

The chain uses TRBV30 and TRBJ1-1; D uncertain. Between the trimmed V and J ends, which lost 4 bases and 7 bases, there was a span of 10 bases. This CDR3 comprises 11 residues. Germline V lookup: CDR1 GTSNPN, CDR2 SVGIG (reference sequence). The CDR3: CAWTLEGEAFF. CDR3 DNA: TGTGCCTGGACCCTGGAAGGTGAAGCTTTCTTT.

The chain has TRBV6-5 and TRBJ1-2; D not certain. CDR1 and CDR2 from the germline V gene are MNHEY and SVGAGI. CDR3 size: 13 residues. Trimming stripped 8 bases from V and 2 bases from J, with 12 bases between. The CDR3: CASLEPGNYGYTF. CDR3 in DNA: TGTGCCAGCCTAGAGCCGGGCAACTATGGCTACACCTTC.

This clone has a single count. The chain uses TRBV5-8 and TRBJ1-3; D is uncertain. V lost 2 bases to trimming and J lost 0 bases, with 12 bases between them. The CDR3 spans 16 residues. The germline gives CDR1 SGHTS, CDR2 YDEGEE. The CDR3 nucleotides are TGTGCCAGCAGCTTCGGACGGTTGAGCTCTGGAAACACCATATATTTT. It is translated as CASSFGRLSSGNTIYF.

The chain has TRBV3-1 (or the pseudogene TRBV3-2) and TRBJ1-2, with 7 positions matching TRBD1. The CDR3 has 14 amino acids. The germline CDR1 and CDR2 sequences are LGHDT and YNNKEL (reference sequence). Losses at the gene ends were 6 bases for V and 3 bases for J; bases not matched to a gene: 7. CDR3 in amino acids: CASSYRGLDYGYTF. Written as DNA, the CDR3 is TGTGCCAGCAGTTACAGGGGATTGGACTATGGCTACACCTTC.

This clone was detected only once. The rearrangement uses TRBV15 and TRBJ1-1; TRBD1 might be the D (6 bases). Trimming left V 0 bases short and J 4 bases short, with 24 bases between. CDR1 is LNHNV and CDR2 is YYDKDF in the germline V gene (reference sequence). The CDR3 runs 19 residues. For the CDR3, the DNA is TGTGCCACCAGCAGAGAGCCGTTTGACGGGACATTGGAAGGCACTGAAGCTTTCTTT. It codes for CATSREPFDGTLEGTEAFF.